The 18 T cell receptor beta chains below were found in one sample sequenced in a study of shared clonotypes between healthy human individuals. The method was immunoSEQ multiplex PCR; TCRdb's version includes in-frame clones alone and lacks a portion of them. The table includes about 820,000 clones, 80% to 95% detected once. Terminally differentiated effector memory CD45RA+ cells were left out of the naive CD8 fraction, which was CD45RO-negative and positively selected for CCR7. Input material: naive CD8+ T cells sorted from blood. The receptors here all came from a man aged 25 to 45 in good health.

V is TRBV7-9 and J is TRBJ2-1; D possibly matches TRBD1 or TRBD2 (5 bases each). Trimming pared 6 bases from V and 9 bases from J, leaving 12 bases between. Germline-derived CDR1 and CDR2 are SEHNR and FQNEAQ (reference sequence). This CDR3 has 12 residues. CDR3 residues: CASSEGRSEQFF. The CDR3 nucleotides read TGTGCCAGCAGTGAGGGGCGAAGTGAGCAGTTCTTC.

Comment on this clone: The germline gene is not matched at one end of the junction; a read error may be the cause. The rearrangement joins TRBV7-6 to TRBJ1-1; unclear D gene. The length of the CDR3 is 13 residues. Germline V gene lookup returns CDR1 SGHVS and CDR2 FNYEAQ. The CDR3 sequence is CASSPESASEAFF. The DNA of the CDR3 is TGTGCCAGCAGCCCGGAGTCGGCCTCTGAGGCTTTCTTT.

Turning to this clone: Given a much more abundant clone one base away, this may be a read error. This sample also contains other DNA sequences that code for the same CDR3. CDR3 nucleotide sequence: TGTGCCAGCAGCTCCAGCGGGAGCTCCTACAATGAGCAGTTCTTC. Translating gives CASSSSGSSYNEQFF. The J gene is TRBJ2-1, the V gene TRBV11-2; 8 nucleotides line up with TRBD2. The length of the CDR3 is 15 residues. From germline, CDR1 is SGHAT and CDR2 FQNNGV. Losses at the gene ends were 4 bases for V and 0 bases for J; bases not matched to a gene: 2.

CDR3 coding DNA: TGTGCCAGCAGTCGCCGGGACAGGGTTTACAATGAGCAGTTCTTC. Translating it yields CASSRRDRVYNEQFF. The chain carries TRBV28 and TRBJ2-1; 9 positions agree with TRBD1. The V gene's germline CDR1 is MDHEN and CDR2 SYDVKM. This CDR3 has 15 residues. V was pared by 5 bases and J by 4 bases, with 6 bases of the junction left unmatched.

This clone was found once. The chain recombines TRBV9 with TRBJ2-3; TRBD2 agrees at 8 bases. Germline CDR1 SGDLS, CDR2 YYNGEE. The junction had 6 bases not matched to a gene; V was cut back by 3 bases and J by 3 bases. This CDR3 has 15 residues. CDR3 nucleotides: TGTGCCAGCAGCGCTCCGGGACTAGTAACAGATACGCAGTATTTT. Its protein is CASSAPGLVTDTQYF.

This chain uses TRBV29-1 with TRBJ1-1, with D perhaps matching TRBD1 (5 bases). The germline CDR1 and CDR2 sequences are SQVTM and ANQGSEA. The CDR3 sequence is 11 residues long. The V end lost 7 bases, the J end lost 7 bases, and 13 bases lay between the germline ends. CDR3 residues: CSAPGVLEAFF. Here the CDR3 DNA reads TGCAGCGCCCCGGGGGTACTTGAAGCTTTCTTT. The full variable domain, rest sourced from reference TRBV29-1 and TRBJ1-1, is SAVISQKPSRDICQRGTSLTIQCQVDSQVTMMFWYRQQPGQSLTLIATANQGSEATYESGFVIDKFPISRPNLTFSTLTVSNMSPEDSSIYLCSAPGVLEAFFGQGTRLTVV.

The chain employs TRBV19 and TRBJ2-1; a possible D gene is TRBD2 (6 bases). The CDR3 spans 15 residues. The V end was cut by 10 bases, the J end by 0 bases, with 16 bases between. Germline CDR1 LNHDA, CDR2 SQIVND (reference sequence). The CDR3 nucleotides read TGTGCCACCCAGTCCAGGGACTTCTCCTACAATGAGCAGTTCTTC. Translated, it gives CATQSRDFSYNEQFF.

The V and J genes are TRBV7-9 and TRBJ2-7; 7 positions agree with TRBD2. This CDR3 spans 16 amino acids. Trimming removed 2 bases from V and 7 bases from J; junction bases left unmatched: 14. From germline, CDR1 is SEHNR and CDR2 FQNEAQ (reference sequence). CDR3 sequence: CASSLLWEGPSLEQYF. CDR3 nucleotides: TGTGCCAGCAGCTTACTATGGGAGGGCCCCTCTTTGGAGCAGTACTTC.

V is TRBV7-6 and J is TRBJ1-1; no definite D call. Per germline, CDR1 SGHVS and CDR2 FNYEAQ. V dropped 0 bases and J dropped 3 bases, with 11 bases sitting between them. The CDR3 has 15 residues. The DNA of the CDR3 is TGTGCCAGCAGCTTAGCCCCGGTCGGTCACACTGAAGCTTTCTTT. It encodes CASSLAPVGHTEAFF.

This chain joins TRBV7-3 and TRBJ2-3; D gene unclear. This CDR3 contains 14 residues. CDR1 and CDR2 from the germline V gene are SGHTA and FQGTGA. The V end was cut by 5 bases, the J end by 1 base, with 10 bases between. CDR3 region: CASSAFGGTDTQYF. In nucleotides, the CDR3 is TGTGCCAGCAGCGCCTTCGGTGGCACAGATACGCAGTATTTT.

The V and J genes are TRBV7-9 and TRBJ2-7, with D perhaps TRBD1 or TRBD2 (5 bases each). Trimming removed 5 bases from V and 2 bases from J, with 10 bases in between. In germline, CDR1 is SEHNR, CDR2 FQNEAQ (reference sequence). CDR3 length: 13 residues. The DNA for the CDR3 is TGTGCCAGCAGCCAGGGAGTCCCCTACGAGCAGTACTTC. Amino acids: CASSQGVPYEQYF. Combining the CDR3 with reference TRBV7-9 and TRBJ2-7 gives the whole variable domain DTGVSQNPRHKITKRGQNVTFRCDPISEHNRLYWYRQTLGQGPEFLTYFQNEAQLEKSRLLSDRFSAERPKGSFSTLEIQRTEQGDSAMYLCASSQGVPYEQYFGPGTRLTVT.

The chain couples TRBV7-8 to TRBJ1-5; TRBD1 is a possible D gene (5 bases). The CDR3 consists of 16 residues. CDR1 and CDR2 from the germline V gene are SGHVS and FQNEAQ. The V and J ends lost 5 bases and 0 bases respectively, with 14 bases between them. CDR3 residues: CASSQTGLFSNQPQHF. The DNA for the CDR3 is TGTGCCAGCAGCCAAACGGGGCTATTTAGCAATCAGCCCCAGCATTTT.

The CDR3 nucleotides are TGTGCCAGCAGCTACACAGCGGCCCTCTCTGGGGCCAACGTCCTGACTTTC. Its protein product is CASSYTAALSGANVLTF. The chain has TRBV7-9 and TRBJ2-6, with D tentatively TRBD2 (5 bases). In germline, CDR1 is SEHNR, CDR2 FQNEAQ (reference sequence). V lost 4 bases and J lost 0, with 13 bases in between. This CDR3 contains 17 residues.

V and J are TRBV7-9 and TRBJ2-1, with 11 bases lining up with TRBD2. There are 16 residues in the CDR3. The ends lost 0 bases at V and 7 bases at J; junction bases unmatched: 5. Per germline, CDR1 SEHNR and CDR2 FQNEAQ (reference sequence). The CDR3 nucleotides are TGTGCCAGCAGCTTAGCAACGGGACTAGCGGATAATGAGCAGTTCTTC. It is translated as CASSLATGLADNEQFF.

The chain uses TRBV11-2 and TRBJ2-3; maybe TRBD2 (5 bases). V lost 6 bases, J lost 4 bases, and 20 bases lay in between. Germline CDR1 is SGHAT and CDR2 is FQNNGV. The CDR3 length is 16 residues. The CDR3 sequence: CASSLFPGNNADTQYF. Here the CDR3 DNA reads TGTGCCAGCAGTTTATTCCCCGGGAACAACGCAGATACGCAGTATTTT.

Comment on this clone: Other DNA sequences in this sample translate to the same CDR3. This chain connects TRBV2 to TRBJ1-1; D unclear. Germline loops: CDR1 SNHLY, CDR2 FYNNEI. CDR3 length equals 10 residues. Trimming stripped 7 bases from V and 4 bases from J, with 4 bases between. Here the CDR3 DNA reads TGTGCCAGCAAGGTCACTGAAGCTTTCTTT. It is translated as CASKVTEAFF.

The chain recombines TRBV25-1 with TRBJ2-1; no clear D. The CDR3 is 12 residues long. Trimming pared 2 bases from V and 5 bases from J, leaving 4 bases between. Germline-derived CDR1 and CDR2 are MGHDK and SYGVNS. Here the CDR3 reads CASSESNNEQFF. CDR3 coding DNA: TGTGCCAGCAGTGAAAGTAACAATGAGCAGTTCTTC. Looking up the rest from reference TRBV25-1 and TRBJ2-1 gives the full variable domain: EADIYQTPRYLVIGTGKKITLECSQTMGHDKMYWYQQDPGMELHLIHYSYGVNSTEKGDLSSESTVSRIRTEHFPLTLESARPSHTSQYLCASSESNNEQFFGPGTRLTVL.

The chain employs TRBV6-1 and TRBJ1-1, with 7 nucleotides matching TRBD1. Germline CDR1 MNHNS, CDR2 SASEGT. Trimming cost V 3 bases and J 1 base; bases outside gene matches: 8. The CDR3 totals 16 residues. In nucleotides, the CDR3 is TGTGCCAGCAGTGAGGGGACAGCCTATTCGAACACTGAAGCTTTCTTT. This codes for CASSEGTAYSNTEAFF.